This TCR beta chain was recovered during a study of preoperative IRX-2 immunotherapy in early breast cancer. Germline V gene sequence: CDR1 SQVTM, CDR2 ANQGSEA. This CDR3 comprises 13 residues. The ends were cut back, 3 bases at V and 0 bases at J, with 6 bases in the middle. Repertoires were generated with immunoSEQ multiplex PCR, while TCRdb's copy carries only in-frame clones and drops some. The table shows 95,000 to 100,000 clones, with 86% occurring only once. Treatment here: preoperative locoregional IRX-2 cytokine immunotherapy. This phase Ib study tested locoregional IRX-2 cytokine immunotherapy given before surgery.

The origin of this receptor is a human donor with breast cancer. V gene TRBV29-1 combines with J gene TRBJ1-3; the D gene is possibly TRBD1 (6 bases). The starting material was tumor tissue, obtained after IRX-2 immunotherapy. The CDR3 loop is CSVDRGSGNTIYF. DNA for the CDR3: TGCAGCGTTGACAGGGGCTCTGGAAACACCATATATTTT. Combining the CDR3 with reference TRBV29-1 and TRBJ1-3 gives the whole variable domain SAVISQKPSRDICQRGTSLTIQCQVDSQVTMMFWYRQQPGQSLTLIATANQGSEATYESGFVIDKFPISRPNLTFSTLTVSNMSPEDSSIYLCSVDRGSGNTIYFGEGSWLTVV.